This T cell receptor beta chain was observed in a study of metastatic and nonmetastatic thyroid tumors. The overall study: Patients with malignant and benign thyroid disease provided blood and tumor or nodule tissue, whose repertoires were compared. Points from the study as a whole: Benign nodules reportedly had significantly lower TCR beta diversity than malignant thyroid tumors in blood and tumor.

Original data processing: A classifier for distant metastasis in papillary thyroid cancer was constructed using CDR3 differences observed across clinicopathological groups. TCRdb reprocessed the PCR reads via MiXCR. These V and J calls derive from TCRdb rather than the authors' analysis. This table has approximately 4,500 clones, about a third appearing once. The CDR3 has 12 amino acids. Trimming removed 6 bases from V and 7 bases from J, with 12 bases in between. All patients were untreated before thyroid surgery. As to this clone: Its antigen is currently unknown.

The receptor comes from a male donor with papillary thyroid cancer or a benign thyroid nodule (not recorded which). Some clones in this sample may be carry-over from other donors' samples. Sequencing input: adjacent normal tissue. The chain couples TRBV12-3 or TRBV12-4 to TRBJ1-1, with D unclear. The CDR3 nucleotides are TGTGCCAGCAGCCTCCGTTTGGTTGAAGCTTTCTTT. This encodes CASSLRLVEAFF.